This T cell receptor (beta chain) was found in a study of cytomegalovirus exposure and HLA in healthy donors. As for the donors, each was a healthy bone marrow donor. Study results and caveats: A later analysis linked a missense DCLRE1C variant to TCR beta V- and J-gene trimming.

Trimming removed 6 bases from V and 7 bases from J, with 18 bases in between. Germline V CDR1 and CDR2: MNHNS, SASEGT. This CDR3 is 14 amino acids long. Remarks on this clone: The antigen remains unidentified.

It was with 60 Vbeta and 13 Jbeta primers that the PCR ran. Data came from immunoSEQ multiplex PCR; TCRdb stores just in-frame clones and leaves some out. Here the sample spans approximately 170,000 clones, 65% to 85% being singletons. The rearrangement joins TRBV6-1 to TRBJ1-1; D unresolved. The source is a woman in her forties in good health and CMV-seropositive. The material sequenced was PBMCs. The CDR3 DNA is TGTGCCAGCAGCAAATTAGTGACGCTAGGTGAAGCTTTCTTT. Translating it yields CASSKLVTLGEAFF.